This T cell receptor (beta chain) emerged from a study of OX40 agonist ivuxolimab in advanced cancers. Study context: Prior anti-PD-1, anti-PD-L1 or anti-CTLA-4 therapy was allowed; around 40% had some. Partial responses, seen in three patients, involved one hepatocellular carcinoma and two cutaneous melanomas.

Profiling relied on immunoSEQ multiplex PCR, and the TCRdb table lists in-frame clones only, not all of them. Among 70,000 or so clones listed, about 85% were seen once. The CDR3 sequence is 14 residues long. Germline CDR1 and CDR2: LGHNA and YNFKEQ. Trimming cost V 1 base and J 6 bases, with 11 bases left between them. This specimen was CD4+ or CD8+ T cells sorted from blood, taken in a trial of the OX40 agonist ivuxolimab. This sequence was found in an adult with an advanced solid tumor such as melanoma, head and neck, liver or kidney cancer. V is TRBV4-2 and J is TRBJ2-3, with D perhaps given as TRBD1 or TRBD2 (5 bases each). The CDR3 DNA sequence: TGTGCCAGCAGCCAAGGATCCGAGGGGGATACGCAGTATTTT. It yields the protein CASSQGSEGDTQYF.